This T cell receptor beta chain was captured in a study of blood T cell repertoires in COVID-19. Study overall: PBMCs, B-cell-depleted T cells, or T cells were the source of the cDNA or gDNA that made up the material.

Some clones are missing from TCRdb's copy, which holds only in-frame ones; the method was immunoSEQ multiplex PCR. The data contain 170,000 or so clones, around nine tenths of them seen just once; the ten biggest clones take up about 3%. A single count supports this clone. This CDR3 contains 11 residues. The V segment lost 4 bases and the J segment 7 bases; nucleotides outside the gene matches: 0. The germline V gene has CDR1 PRHDT and CDR2 FYEKMQ (reference sequence). The specimen sequenced was peripheral blood. The J gene is TRBJ1-1, the V gene TRBV13, with 7 nucleotides matching TRBD1. This sequence originates from a middle-aged man with active or convalescent COVID-19. DNA of the CDR3: TGTGCCAGCAGCTGGACAGGTGAAGCTTTCTTT. It specifies CASSWTGEAFF.